This T cell receptor (beta chain) was documented in a study of blood T cell repertoires in COVID-19. Study at large: Italy, Spain and the United States were the sources of the convalescent and acute COVID-19 samples. T cells, B-cell-depleted T cells, or PBMCs provided the cDNA or gDNA that served as material.

This CDR3 region has 14 residues. CDR1 is MNHEY, CDR2 SMNVEV, per germline (reference sequence). Unmatched junction bases numbered 1, after V lost 0 bases and J lost 7 bases. Followed over time, Seattle patients had been enrolled while infection was active. As originally analysed: It was from reference gene primer amplification that nucleated cell counts were estimated. The data were produced by immunoSEQ multiplex PCR, yet TCRdb's version contains in-frame clones alone and is incomplete. V and J calls and clone size are given by that table; D and trimming were obtained from the DNA. The data show around 470,000 clones, with 80% to 90% seen just once and about 0.91% held by the top ten.

V and J are TRBV27 and TRBJ2-1; TRBD2 matches 9 bases. The sequence came from a man aged 18 to 30 with COVID-19, enrolled during active disease. Input material: peripheral blood. The CDR3 DNA reads TGTGCCAGCAGTTTATCCACTAGCGGGAATGAGCAGTTCTTC. Protein sequence: CASSLSTSGNEQFF.